This TCR beta chain was captured by sequencing in a study of graft-versus-host responses after intestinal transplantation listed by TCRdb under 2021. A note on the overall study: Multivisceral, liver-intestinal, or isolated intestinal transplants were received by the recipients. Anti-thymocyte globulin induction was given to all recipients, followed by maintenance tacrolimus and steroids for roughly 3 years. After intestinal transplantation, graft-versus-host and host-versus-graft alloreactive T cell clones were followed in the graft, circulation and bone marrow using bulk TCR-beta CDR3 sequencing. To identify alloreactive clones, pre-transplant mixed lymphocyte reaction products were sequenced and compared with unstimulated pre-transplant donor and recipient T cells. Samples from a few later patients were sequenced in-house on an Illumina MiSeq with MiXCR processing rather than by the commercial service. A peak of at least 4% donor T cells among recipient peripheral blood mononuclear cells was the definition used for donor T cell macrochimerism. Of the 20 to 25 intestinal transplant recipients enrolled in the cohort, one of whom was a retransplant, 3 patients without pretransplant specimens were excluded. Results the study describes overall, beyond this receptor: Patients with donor T cell macrochimerism had high GvH to HvG T cell clonal ratios in their allografts. GvH clones were found in recipient bone marrow, and some of the GvH clones appeared earlier in ileal mucosa or blood, which is consistent with an intestinal mucosal origin. The conclusions were limited by the relatively low number and heterogeneity of the intestinal transplant patients. Early after transplant, declines in HvG clones were associated with peak levels of circulating GvH clones.

Library generation was performed with the immunoSEQ multiplex PCR assay. For most patients, genomic DNA was isolated with the Qiagen DNeasy Blood and Tissue Kit and shipped frozen to Adaptive Biotechnologies for TCR sequencing. High-throughput TCR-beta CDR3 sequencing of genomic DNA from most patients was performed by Adaptive Biotechnologies. The study's own analysis went as follows. Adaptive's ImmunoSEQ software supplied the TCR sequencing data for around 19 patients, while MiXCR and VDJtools were used to process a few other patients. To correct CD4 versus CD8 sorting errors, sequences present in both subsets at a frequency ratio below 5:1 were removed. CDR3 nucleotide sequences shared between donor and recipient were removed because the origin of such sequences could not be assigned. At least 2-fold expansion over unstimulated cells and a minimum CFSE-low frequency of 0.002% (template counts) or 0.001% (read counts) were required for clones to be classified as alloreactive. Clones were considered mappable if detected in sequenced pre-transplant spleen, lymph node, or MLR CFSE-low populations of the donor or recipient. The cumulative frequency of alloreactive clones was calculated as a percentage of all sequences, weighted by copy number. Drawn from immuneACCESS, this table holds only the in-frame rearrangements with V and J called that TCRdb kept. Clones are partly lost; checked studies trace under half to an unresolved V gene and leave the rest unexplained. V, J and clone size were drawn from that table, and D and trimming were deduced from the DNA. Within this sample are approximately 85,000 clones, with under 95% of them counted one time only. Together, the top ten hold 6% to 9% of the sample.

Worth noting for this clone: Its recognized antigen is unknown. The sample holds no much larger clone one base away, and base qualities are not on file.

The CDR3 measures 14 amino acids from cysteine to phenylalanine. CDR3 DNA is the only sequence kept; it has 42 bases, read in frame from the first base. The germline V gene yields SGHVS for CDR1 and FQNEAQ for CDR2. V loses 5 bases of germline sequence and J loses 5 bases, and the interval between the two ends is 16 bases. The time point label corresponds to: cells obtained before transplantation from donor or recipient. CD3+CD4+ and CD3+CD8+ populations were FACS-sorted from unstimulated pre-transplant donor and recipient cells taken from spleen or lymph nodes. The specimen was unstimulated CD8+ T cells sorted from spleen or lymph node cells, collected before transplant. The V and J segments used are TRBV7-8 and TRBJ2-7, with TRBD2 tentatively as D gene (6 bases match). This TCR was recovered from a human donor who was the organ donor for an intestinal transplant. CDR3 loop: CASSPWGDLDEQYF. Here is the DNA: TGTGCCAGCAGCCCATGGGGGGATCTAGACGAGCAGTACTTC.